Presented here are 15 T cell receptor beta chains from one specimen sequenced in a study of T cells expressing NK-cell markers. TCRdb reprocessed the 5' RACE reads and keeps a single row for each CDR3 protein, giving no DNA. The listing contains about half a million distinct CDR3 sequences. Sequencing was carried out using blood T cells: a sorted CD56 or NKG2C T cell subset, CD4+ or CD8+ T cells, or bulk PBMC T cells (not recorded which). The receptor source for this set is a woman aged 45-65 years in good health.

The rearrangement links TRBV7-8 to TRBJ2-5; TCRdb calls TRBD2, which cannot be checked without DNA. There are 17 residues in the CDR3. Germline V gene data show CDR1 as SGHVS and CDR2 as FQNEAQ. Here the CDR3 reads CASSASRWQGKRETQYF.

The CDR3 reads CASSHPGPPSLSSYNEQFF. This chain joins TRBV14 and TRBJ2-1; the TCRdb call, TRBD1, lacks DNA for checking. Germline CDR1 is SGHDN and CDR2 is FVKESK. This CDR3 spans 19 amino acids.

The chain couples TRBV29-1 to TRBJ1-5; TCRdb gives TRBD1 as the D gene, but with no DNA this cannot be confirmed. The CDR3 is made up of 12 amino acids. Germline CDR1 and CDR2: SQVTM and ANQGSEA. The CDR3 spells CSVRQGDQPQHF.

The chain combines TRBV10-3 with TRBJ2-7; the TRBD1 assignment by TCRdb is unverifiable without DNA. The CDR3 contains 14 residues. Germline-derived CDR1 and CDR2 are ENHRY and SYGVKD. The CDR3 reads CAISAGQVGGEQYF.

V is TRBV5-1 and J is TRBJ2-5. Germline V gives CDR1 SGHRS, CDR2 YFSETQ. The CDR3 consists of 15 residues. CDR3 sequence: CASSMTSPYQETQYF.

V is TRBV5-1 and J is TRBJ2-7; TCRdb's D gene call, TRBD1, goes unchecked for lack of DNA. Germline V lookup: CDR1 SGHRS, CDR2 YFSETQ. The CDR3 is 16 amino acids. The CDR3 loop is CASSLGGGGRAHEQYF.

This chain connects TRBV20-1 to TRBJ1-1; TCRdb calls TRBD1, which cannot be checked without DNA. The length of the CDR3 is 14 residues. Germline assignment: CDR1 DFQATT and CDR2 SNEGSKA (reference sequence). CDR3 sequence: CSAEGDREGTEAFF.

The CDR3 sequence: CSVLGLAGGRNSYNEQFF. The chain uses TRBV29-1 and TRBJ2-1; the D call of TRBD2 rests on TCRdb alone, since no DNA is present to check it. The germline V gene has CDR1 SQVTM and CDR2 ANQGSEA. The CDR3 covers 18 residues.

CDR3 residues: CASSLNLAGRQEQFF. This chain links TRBV7-8 with TRBJ2-1; absent DNA, TCRdb's TRBD2 call cannot be checked. CDR1 is SGHVS, CDR2 FQNEAQ, per germline. CDR3 length equals 15 residues.

V gene TRBV2 combines with J gene TRBJ2-7. The CDR3 runs to 13 residues. The germline gives CDR1 SNHLY, CDR2 FYNNEI. The CDR3 loop is CANSVEESYEQYF.

The V call is TRBV19, the J call TRBJ1-5; the TRBD1 assignment by TCRdb is unverifiable without DNA. The germline gives CDR1 LNHDA, CDR2 SQIVND (reference sequence). The CDR3 length is 17 residues. CDR3 sequence reads: CASSIMDTVALYQPQHF.

The chain has TRBV3-1 and TRBJ2-1; the TCRdb D gene call, TRBD1, has no DNA to confirm it. This CDR3 has 15 amino acids. Germline lookup yields CDR1 LGHDT and CDR2 YNNKEL (reference sequence). CDR3 in amino acids: CASSQEPGAINEQFF.

The chain employs TRBV5-1 and TRBJ2-3; the TCRdb call, TRBD2, lacks DNA for checking. The CDR3 length is 14 residues. Germline CDR1 reads SGHRS; CDR2 reads YFSETQ. CDR3 amino acids: CASSNGGGTDTQYF.

The rearrangement uses TRBV11-2 and TRBJ2-2; TCRdb picks TRBD1, but there is no DNA to check that call. Germline loops: CDR1 SGHAT, CDR2 FQNNGV. CDR3 length: 15 residues. CDR3 sequence reads: CASTPWDRGFGELFF.

This chain joins TRBV7-9 and TRBJ2-4; TCRdb indicates TRBD1, and absent DNA this call remains unverified. The CDR3 is 13 amino acids. Germline assignment: CDR1 SEHNR and CDR2 FQNEAQ (reference sequence). This CDR3 reads CASSTGVGNIQYF.